The next 15 T cell receptor beta chains were all read from a single sample in a study of OX40 agonist ivuxolimab in advanced cancers. TCRdb keeps only in-frame clones here, not all; method: immunoSEQ multiplex PCR. The sample comprises about 91,000 clones, roughly nine tenths of which are singletons, and 0.5% rests with the top ten. Sequenced material: CD4+ or CD8+ T cells sorted from blood, taken in a trial of the OX40 agonist ivuxolimab. The receptors come from an adult with an advanced solid tumor such as melanoma, head and neck, liver or kidney cancer.

V and J are TRBV10-3 and TRBJ2-5, with D maybe TRBD2 (6 bases). Germline V gene data show CDR1 as ENHRY and CDR2 as SYGVKD. V was trimmed by 3 bases and J by 5 bases, leaving 13 bases between them. The CDR3 consists of 14 residues. The DNA of the CDR3 is TGTGCCATCAGTGAATGGGACTTCACGGAGACCCAGTACTTC. It is translated as CAISEWDFTETQYF.

The chain employs TRBV5-6 and TRBJ2-6, with 7 bases fitting TRBD1. The J segment lost 2 bases and the V segment lost 1 base, leaving 3 bases of the junction unmatched. Per germline, CDR1 SGHDT and CDR2 YYEEEE. The CDR3 covers 16 residues. The CDR3 loop is CASSLTDRAGANVLTF. CDR3 coding DNA: TGTGCCAGCAGCTTGACCGACAGGGCTGGGGCCAACGTCCTGACTTTC.

The genes are TRBV12-5 and TRBJ1-2, with D uncertain. The CDR3 totals 14 residues. Germline V gives CDR1 LGHNT, CDR2 FRNRAP. Trimming removed 5 bases at V and 3 bases at J, with 13 bases between. This CDR3 reads CASGLGWSDYGYTF. In DNA, the CDR3 is TGTGCTAGTGGTCTGGGGTGGTCCGACTATGGCTACACCTTC.

The J gene is TRBJ2-7, the V gene TRBV4-1, with D maybe TRBD2 (6 bases). Trimming cost V 4 bases and J 0 bases, with 16 bases left between them. Germline CDR1 is MGHRA and CDR2 is YSYEKL. CDR3 size: 16 residues. CDR3 nucleotide sequence: TGCGCCAGCAGCCGCCAAGTGGGGGGAACCTCCTACGAGCAGTACTTC. It is translated as CASSRQVGGTSYEQYF.

This clone showed up just a few times. The genes are TRBV7-3 and TRBJ1-1; no definite D call. This CDR3 has 13 residues. V was pared by 6 bases and J by 0 bases, with 8 bases between. CDR1 is SGHTA, CDR2 FQGTGA, per germline. This CDR3 reads CASRRNMNTEAFF. CDR3 sequence (DNA): TGTGCCAGCAGGAGAAACATGAACACTGAAGCTTTCTTT.

Worth noting for this clone: This is likely a read error, given that the CDR3 carries no conserved phenylalanine or tryptophan at its end. The J gene is TRBJ1-6, the V gene TRBV19; 10 bases fit TRBD1. After removal of 5 bases from V and 7 bases from J, the junction contained 2 bases not matched to a gene. The length of the CDR3 is 14 residues. CDR1 LNHDA and CDR2 SQIVND come from the germline V gene (reference sequence). CDR3 protein: CASSLGQGNSPLHL. As DNA, the CDR3 is TGTGCCAGTAGTTTGGGACAGGGGAATTCACCCCTCCACCTT.

The gene calls are TRBV2 and TRBJ1-4; 10 nucleotides line up with TRBD1. The CDR3 spans 16 residues. Per germline, CDR1 SNHLY and CDR2 FYNNEI. V dropped 0 bases and J dropped 6; count of bases not matched to a gene: 4. CDR3 protein: CASSEASGQGDEKLFF. CDR3 in DNA: TGTGCCAGCAGTGAAGCGTCAGGACAGGGGGATGAAAAACTGTTTTTT.

The chain combines TRBV18 with TRBJ2-3; no clear D gene. CDR1 KGHSH and CDR2 LQKENI come from the germline V gene. Trimming shortened V by 0 bases and J by 2 bases, and 6 bases separated the two germline ends. The CDR3 extends over 14 amino acids. The CDR3 spells CASSPPANTDTQYF. The CDR3 nucleotides are TGTGCCAGCTCACCACCCGCAAACACAGATACGCAGTATTTT.

In this sample, this clone turned up once. V gene TRBV9 combines with J gene TRBJ2-7; the match to TRBD1 covers 12 bases. This CDR3 contains 15 residues. V trimming: 4 bases; J trimming: 5 bases; junction bases outside the gene matches: 7. CDR1 is SGDLS, CDR2 YYNGEE, per germline. CDR3 sequence reads: CASSTSGTGGHEQYF. CDR3 in DNA: TGTGCCAGCAGCACTAGCGGGACAGGGGGCCACGAGCAGTACTTC.

The J gene is TRBJ1-5, the V gene TRBV5-8, with no clear D. Per germline, CDR1 SGHTS and CDR2 YDEGEE. Deletions cut 3 bases from V and 1 base from J, with 8 bases between. The CDR3 runs 14 residues. CDR3 DNA: TGTGCCAGCAGCTCGAGTCGGAGCAATCAGCCCCAGCATTTT. Residues: CASSSSRSNQPQHF.

The V gene is TRBV5-4, the J gene TRBJ2-3, with D uncertain. CDR1 is SGHNT and CDR2 is YYREEE in the germline V gene (reference sequence). V was shortened by 4 bases and J by 6 bases, with 18 bases between the two germline ends. The CDR3 consists of 15 residues. DNA for the CDR3: TGTGCCAGCAGCAGCCGGACGAGCTTGGGGGATACGCAGTATTTT. Translated: CASSSRTSLGDTQYF.

J is TRBJ1-5 and V is TRBV7-9, with TRBD1 matching 7 bases. V was pared by 0 bases and J by 0 bases, with 11 bases of the junction left unmatched. CDR1 is SEHNR, CDR2 FQNEAQ, per germline (reference sequence). The CDR3 has 19 residues. CDR3 in DNA: TGTGCCAGCAGCTTAGCGAGGGGACAGAACCTTCGTAGCAATCAGCCCCAGCATTTT. Translation: CASSLARGQNLRSNQPQHF.

The V call is TRBV7-9, the J call TRBJ1-1; TRBD1 matches at 8 bases. This CDR3 region has 14 residues. Trimming took 6 bases from V and 8 from J; bases not matched to a gene: 11. The germline V gene encodes CDR1 SEHNR and CDR2 FQNEAQ (reference sequence). DNA for the CDR3: TGTGCCAGCAGAACTGACAGGGGCCGACAGGAAGCTTTCTTT. It is translated as CASRTDRGRQEAFF.

J is TRBJ1-3 and V is TRBV25-1, with no clear D. This CDR3 region has 13 residues. CDR1 MGHDK and CDR2 SYGVNS come from the germline V gene. Trimming took off 5 bases at V and 0 bases at J, with 5 bases between the two ends. CDR3 DNA sequence: TGTGCCAGCAGTAGTGACTCTGGAAACACCATATATTTT. It specifies CASSSDSGNTIYF.

The rearrangement links TRBV5-1 to TRBJ2-1, with a tentative D call TRBD1 (5 bases). Germline loops: CDR1 SGHRS, CDR2 YFSETQ. Trimming stripped 1 base from V and 8 bases from J, with 16 bases between. The length of the CDR3 is 15 residues. The CDR3 sequence: CASSLIGATGDEQFF. The CDR3 nucleotides read TGCGCCAGCAGCTTGATAGGGGCTACTGGCGATGAGCAGTTCTTC. The variable domain in full, completed from reference TRBV5-1 and TRBJ2-1, reads KAGVTQTPRYLIKTRGQQVTLSCSPISGHRSVSWYQQTPGQGLQFLFEYFSETQRNKGNFPGRFSGRQFSNSRSEMNVSTLELGDSALYLCASSLIGATGDEQFFGPGTRLTVL.